This T cell receptor beta chain was profiled in a study of cytomegalovirus exposure and HLA in healthy donors. Whole-study findings and limits: Of the V segments, some could not be distinguished, including TRBV6-2 and TRBV6-3, and were excluded. The study labeled fewer than 200 TCR beta chains cytomegalovirus-associated.

This CDR3 is built from 15 residues. Losses at the gene ends were 6 bases for V and 10 bases for J; bases not matched to a gene: 13. CDR1 and CDR2 (germline): MNHEY, SVGAGI. With 60 Vbeta and 13 Jbeta primers, the PCR was carried out. Repertoires were generated with immunoSEQ multiplex PCR, while TCRdb's copy carries only in-frame clones and drops some. The sample carries about 200,000 clones, approximately 79% recorded once. Points on this clone: What it binds is unknown.

The sample consisted of PBMCs. The chain employs TRBV6-5 and TRBJ2-1; 9 nucleotides line up with TRBD2. This sequence originates from a man younger than 35 in good health and CMV-seronegative. The chain's CDR3 is CASSVAGGILEEQFF. The CDR3 DNA follows: TGTGCCAGCAGCGTTGCGGGGGGGATTCTCGAGGAGCAGTTCTTC.